One T cell receptor (beta chain) is described in this entry. From germline, CDR1 is SGHNT and CDR2 YENEEA. The CDR3 is 14 amino acids. The V end was cut by 5 bases, the J end by 7 bases, with 15 bases between. The data are from a study of beta chain features in type 1 diabetes. The whole isolated RNA underwent reverse transcription, so sequencing captured expressed TCRB transcripts. Profiling relied on immunoSEQ multiplex PCR, and the TCRdb table lists in-frame clones only, not all of them. The table has 300,000 to 350,000 clones, roughly 8% seen once; the top ten hold approximately 0.47%. Sorted CD4+ subsets: naive, central memory, regulatory, stem cell-like memory (CD45RO/CCR7/CD25/CD127/CD95/CD27 panel).

The specimen was central memory CD4+ T cells from blood. The clonotype originates from a woman aged 18-29 years in good health. J is TRBJ2-1 and V is TRBV11-3; D is ambiguous. For the CDR3, the DNA is TGTGCCAGCAGCCAACCCCGGCGTCTAAATGAGCAGTTCTTC. It is translated as CASSQPRRLNEQFF.